This TCR beta chain was captured in a study of blood T cells in healthy people across ages (dated by TCRdb to about 2015). For the wider study: In model experiments, template switching captured about one uniquely barcoded TCR beta cDNA molecule for every two T cells. Using deep sequencing normalized with unique cDNA molecular identifiers, the study measured how TCR beta repertoire diversity changes with age. Donors were grouped into four age groups: young (average roughly 17 years), middle-aged (39), aged (about 60) and long-lived (just over 80). Donors of different ages were randomly distributed across sequencing lanes to avoid experimental bias. Two additional independent replicas of 1 million unique cDNA reads from the same blood draw were analyzed for two donors (one aged 18 to 29 and one aged 80 or older).

Donors were around 37 systemically healthy Caucasian individuals from Russia aged roughly 6 to 100 years. Around 10 milliliters of peripheral blood were collected from each donor into EDTA-treated Vacutainer tubes. Ficoll-Paque density-gradient centrifugation was used to isolate PBMCs, with at least 6 million obtained per sample. Total RNA, at least 6 micrograms per sample, was extracted from PBMCs with Trizol reagent. Naive CD45RAhigh/CD27high T cell percentages were measured by flow cytometry on a PBMC aliquot from every donor. To prepare the library, 5' RACE was applied. TCRdb records Illumina HiSeq 2500 as the sequencer. A second 7 to 11 cycle PCR used a sample-barcoded 5' primer and a J-beta primer mix. A template-switch 5' adaptor carrying 12 random nucleotides introduced a unique molecular identifier onto each TCR beta cDNA molecule. At least 2.5 million CDR3-containing paired-end reads were obtained from each sample. The Mint cDNA synthesis kit, primed by a TRBC-specific oligonucleotide, was used to synthesize first-strand cDNA from all RNA. All cDNA was treated with uracil-DNA glycosylase and then went through a first 18-cycle PCR with the universal primers M1SS and BC2_uni_R. Turning to the authors' computational methods: For normalization, 1 million high-quality reads, each with a distinct molecular identifier, were randomly selected from each sample. Reads with shared molecular identifiers were discarded instead of being binned into consensus sequences. MiTCR, run with a Q25 quality threshold and the strictest error-elimination algorithm, handled CDR3 identification, clonotype clustering and error correction. Lower-bound total TCR beta diversity was estimated with a nonparametric unseen species model using Euler transformation. Starting from the raw public reads, TCRdb applied fastp trimming at Q25, assembled clones with MiXCR and retained in-frame beta chains. Every distinct CDR3 protein forms one entry, paired with its most common genes and DNA. The V and J calls and clone size come from TCRdb's table, not from the authors' own analysis. This sample lists around 1.7 million distinct CDR3 sequences; roughly 30% were detected once. The top ten clones comprise more than 6% of the sample.

Points the paper makes about the study in general: Observed TCR beta diversity per million T cells fell roughly linearly with age, and a significant reduction was already apparent by age roughly 40. Estimates of total diversity from one million sequenced T cells were regarded as lower bounds and underestimates. Observed TCR beta diversity correlated strongly with the percentage of naive T cells measured by flow cytometry. Because donor CMV infection status was unknown, age-related changes in expanded clonotypes were potentially confounded. Compared with the aged group, more naive CD4+ T cells, fewer expanded clones and increased TCR diversity were shown by the long-lived group, suggesting age selection. Because profiling used bulk unsorted PBMCs, naive and antigen-experienced compartments could not be compared conclusively.

Taken from cysteine to phenylalanine, the CDR3 has 15 residues. Of all the DNA, just the CDR3 is kept, 45 bases in frame from base 1. The germline V gene gives CDR1 as MNHEY and CDR2 as SVGAGI. V is clipped by 6 bases and J by 0 bases, and the sequence between their germline boundaries is 12 bases long. A note on this clonotype: Its binding antigen is unknown. No quality values exist for individual bases; no much larger clone is one base distant.

This receptor chain uses TRBV6-5 and TRBJ2-1; the D region possibly corresponds to TRBD1 (5 bases align). This clonotype originated in a woman in her thirties in good health. The sequenced sample was blood. The CDR3 region: CASRNDRGSYNEQFF. The base sequence is TGTGCCAGCAGAAACGACAGAGGCTCCTACAATGAGCAGTTCTTC.